This record concerns one T cell receptor beta chain sequence. Its antigen is not known. Germline values: CDR1 SEHNR, CDR2 FQNEAQ (reference sequence). Trimming took 6 bases from V and 4 from J, leaving 10 bases between them. The CDR3 length is 13 residues. The sample originates from a study of shared clonotypes between healthy human individuals. CD4+ cells underwent separation, giving CD45RA+ naive and CD45RA-negative memory subsets. The table came from immunoSEQ multiplex PCR; TCRdb's copy has only in-frame clones and leaves some out. Of about 1.1 million clones detected, 70% to 80% appear once; the ten largest clones hold around 0.6%. Whole-study results and caveats: Naive subsets generally exceeded memory subsets in estimated richness.

The specimen sequenced was memory CD4+ T cells from PBMCs. Subset noted: CD45RA-negative fraction. The source of this sequence is a man aged 18 to 29 in good health. Some clones in this sample may be carry-over from other donors' samples. This chain connects TRBV7-9 to TRBJ2-1; D uncertain. CDR3 sequence: CASSPRSYNEQFF. CDR3 bases: TGTGCCAGCAGTCCCCGGTCGTACAATGAGCAGTTCTTC. Complete variable domain (other parts from reference TRBV7-9 and TRBJ2-1): DTGVSQNPRHKITKRGQNVTFRCDPISEHNRLYWYRQTLGQGPEFLTYFQNEAQLEKSRLLSDRFSAERPKGSFSTLEIQRTEQGDSAMYLCASSPRSYNEQFFGPGTRLTVL.